A selection of T cell receptor beta chains follows, all from one sample in a study of shared clonotypes between healthy human individuals. The data were produced by immunoSEQ multiplex PCR, yet TCRdb's version contains in-frame clones alone and is incomplete. This sample yields some 600,000 clones, of which approximately 96% are seen a single time; more than 0.085% belongs to the top ten. The sequenced material came from naive CD8+ T cells sorted from blood. These receptors all stem from a young woman in good health. Both conserved end residues are part of each CDR3. The D gene is left open where the match is weak. Clone size appears in some rows only: once, few, many, or a class for an expanded clone.

clone size,V gene,J gene,D gene,CDR3 DNA,CDR3 protein
NA,TRBV6-6,TRBJ2-2,NA,TGTGCCAGCACGGGCGGAGGGCCCGCCGGGGAGCTGTTTTTT,CASTGGGPAGELFF
NA,TRBV7-6,TRBJ2-1,TRBD2,TGTGCCAGCAGCTCAGCGGGAGGGGGCAATGAGCAGTTCTTC,CASSSAGGGNEQFF
few,TRBV25-1,TRBJ2-7,NA,TGTGCCAGCAGTGCACAGGGCTACGAGCAGTACTTC,CASSAQGYEQYF
NA,TRBV28,TRBJ1-1,NA,TGTGCCAGCAGTTTTGAAGTTTGGGAGGGATCTGAAGCTTTCTTT,CASSFEVWEGSEAFF
NA,TRBV9,TRBJ1-5,NA,TGTGCCAGCAGCGTAGGGGGTTCGGTCAATCAGCCCCAGCATTTT,CASSVGGSVNQPQHF
NA,TRBV7-2,TRBJ2-5,TRBD2,TGTGCCAGCAGCCCCAAGGGCCGACTAGCCGAACAAGAGACCCAGTACTTC,CASSPKGRLAEQETQYF
NA,TRBV28,TRBJ2-1,TRBD2,TGTGCCAGCAGCCCGGGGGGAAACGCTCGGTTCTTC,CASSPGGNARFF
NA,TRBV27,TRBJ2-2,TRBD2,TGTGCCAGCAGTTTGTCTCTAGCGGGAGAGACCGGGGAGCTGTTTTTT,CASSLSLAGETGELFF
NA,TRBV10-2,TRBJ2-1,NA,TGCGCCAGCACACCGGGAGTGTACAACAATGAGCAGTTCTTC,CASTPGVYNNEQFF
NA,TRBV11-2,TRBJ2-5,NA,TGTGCCAGCAGCTTAGTAGAGACCCAGTACTTC,CASSLVETQYF
NA,TRBV7-9,TRBJ1-1,TRBD1,TGTGCCAGCAGCTCAACCCGGGACAGGGGGCCCACTGAAGCTTTCTTT,CASSSTRDRGPTEAFF
NA,TRBV30,TRBJ2-1,NA,TGTGCCGGCACCGAAGGGGCCAATGAGCAGTTCTTC,CAGTEGANEQFF
NA,TRBV6-1,TRBJ2-3,TRBD2,TGTGCCAGCAGTGAAGATCCAGCGGGAGTAGATACGCAGTATTTT,CASSEDPAGVDTQYF
NA,TRBV6-6,TRBJ1-2,TRBD1,TGTGCCAGCAGTAAAACAGGGGGCAAGGGCTACACCTTC,CASSKTGGKGYTF
once,TRBV27,TRBJ1-6,NA,TGTGCCAGCAGGGAGATACCAAATTCACCCCTCCACTTT,CASREIPNSPLHF
NA,TRBV27,TRBJ2-7,TRBD1,TGTGCCAGCAGTTTGGGGCAGGGGGCCTACGAGCAGTACTTC,CASSLGQGAYEQYF
NA,TRBV20-1,TRBJ1-1,NA,TGCAGTGCTTTTGCCCTTGAAGCTTTCTTT,CSAFALEAFF
few,TRBV13,TRBJ1-5,NA,TGTGCCAGCAGTCTGGGGGCGATGAATCAGCCCCAGCATTTT,CASSLGAMNQPQHF
once,TRBV5-4,TRBJ2-1,NA,TGTGCCAGCAGCTCAACTAGGTACAATGAGCAGTTCTTC,CASSSTRYNEQFF
NA,TRBV11-2,TRBJ2-5,TRBD2,TGTGCCAGCAGCCCCCGAAAGGGACTAGCGGATAAAGAGACCCAGTACTTC,CASSPRKGLADKETQYF
NA,TRBV4-1,TRBJ2-1,TRBD2,TGCGCCAGCAGCCAAGTTCCCCCTGCGGGAGGTGGTGAGCAGTTCTTC,CASSQVPPAGGGEQFF
NA,TRBV6-1,TRBJ1-1,NA,TGTGCCAGCAGGGGGTGGGCCGCTGAAGCTTTCTTT,CASRGWAAEAFF
once,TRBV4-1,TRBJ2-4,TRBD1,TGCGCCAGCAGCCAAGAAGGGGGCCGGACAGCCGGTTCCGTTCAGTACTTC,CASSQEGGRTAGSVQYF
NA,TRBV29-1,TRBJ2-2,NA,TGCAGCGTTGTACGTCAGGCCGCCCCCGGGGAGCTGTTTTTT,CSVVRQAAPGELFF
NA,TRBV13,TRBJ2-7,TRBD2,TGTGCCAGCACCCCCAAGACTAGCGGGAGTTACGAGCAGTACTTC,CASTPKTSGSYEQYF
NA,TRBV6-1,TRBJ2-1,NA,TGTGCCAGCAGTGAAATGGGGGTTGAGCAGTTCTTC,CASSEMGVEQFF
NA,TRBV9,TRBJ1-1,NA,TGTGCCAGCAGCCCGTACTTGAACACTGAAGCTTTCTTT,CASSPYLNTEAFF
NA,TRBV7-9,TRBJ1-2,NA,TGTGCCAGCAGCTTACCAGGAAGTGGCTACACCTTC,CASSLPGSGYTF
NA,TRBV6-6,TRBJ2-1,TRBD2,TGTGCCGCCCGCCTAGCGGCCTACAATGAGCAGTTCTTC,CAARLAAYNEQFF
NA,TRBV11-2,TRBJ2-5,TRBD1,TGTGCCAGCAGGCAAACAGGGGTAGGGGGCCAAGAGACCCAGTACTTC,CASRQTGVGGQETQYF
NA,TRBV29-1,TRBJ1-2,NA,TGCAGCGTTGAGAACAGCGGGCAGGGTGGCTACACCTTC,CSVENSGQGGYTF
NA,TRBV13,TRBJ2-3,TRBD2,TGTGCCAGCAGCTTCGGGACTAGCGGACACACAGATACGCAGTATTTT,CASSFGTSGHTDTQYF
NA,TRBV4-2,TRBJ2-1,TRBD1,TGTGCCAGCAGCCAGGAAAGGTGGGACAGTCCAGACCAGTATGAGCGGTTCTTC,CASSQERWDSPDQYERFF
NA,TRBV19,TRBJ2-7,NA,TGTGCCAGTTCCGGGGTAGAGGCCGAGCAGTACTTC,CASSGVEAEQYF
NA,TRBV7-9,TRBJ1-2,NA,TGTGCCAGCAGCTCTCTACGATCGGGCAGGGGAGGTAGCTATGGCTACACCTTC,CASSSLRSGRGGSYGYTF
NA,TRBV11-2,TRBJ1-1,NA,TGTGCCAGCAGCTTAAAGACAGACGGTGAAGCTTTCTTT,CASSLKTDGEAFF
NA,TRBV5-6,TRBJ1-2,NA,TGTGCCAGCAGCTTTCAGGGAGCTAACTATGGCTACACCTTC,CASSFQGANYGYTF
NA,TRBV15,TRBJ1-1,NA,TGTGCCACCAGCAGAGCATTTATCGGGCCTGTGAACACTGAAGCTTTCTTT,CATSRAFIGPVNTEAFF
NA,TRBV28,TRBJ2-1,NA,TGTGCCAGCAGTTTAACCAGCTCCTACAATGAGCAGTTCTTC,CASSLTSSYNEQFF
NA,TRBV5-1,TRBJ2-7,NA,TGCGCCAGCGGACCGGGACTCCGAACCTACGAGCAGTACTTC,CASGPGLRTYEQYF
NA,TRBV5-6,TRBJ2-1,NA,TGTGCCAGCAGCGGCGATCAGGACCGGGACAAACGGGCCGAGGAGCAGTTCTTC,CASSGDQDRDKRAEEQFF
NA,TRBV9,TRBJ2-2,TRBD1,TGTGCCAGCAGCGGGGGGACAGGGAACACCGGGGAGCTGTTTTTT,CASSGGTGNTGELFF
NA,TRBV5-6,TRBJ2-1,NA,TGTGCCAGCAGACAGGGCCCCGATTTCTACAATGAGCAGTTCTTC,CASRQGPDFYNEQFF
NA,TRBV27,TRBJ2-3,NA,TGTGCCAGCAGTTCCGGGACTCCCTTGGATACGCAGTATTTT,CASSSGTPLDTQYF
NA,TRBV5-1,TRBJ1-1,NA,TGCGCCAGCAGCTCAGGGGTGGTAGACACTGAAGCTTTCTTT,CASSSGVVDTEAFF
NA,TRBV6-1,TRBJ2-3,TRBD1,TGTGCCAGCAAAGAGGGACAGATTCAGGATACGCAGTATTTT,CASKEGQIQDTQYF
NA,TRBV13,TRBJ2-2,NA,TGTGCCAGCAGCGGACCAGGGACCGGGGAGCTGTTTTTT,CASSGPGTGELFF
NA,TRBV5-6,TRBJ2-7,TRBD2,TGTGCCAGCAGCTTGTCATCCGGGACTAGCGCCTACGAGCAGTACTTC,CASSLSSGTSAYEQYF
NA,TRBV11-2,TRBJ2-7,NA,TGTGCCAGCAGCTTAGAGGCTAGCGAAACCTACGAGCAGTACTTC,CASSLEASETYEQYF
NA,TRBV5-6,TRBJ2-1,TRBD2,TGTGCCAGCAGCCTGCTAAAGGTCCAGGGACTACCTAACAATGAGCAGTTCTTC,CASSLLKVQGLPNNEQFF
NA,TRBV6-7,TRBJ2-2,NA,TGTGCCAGCAGTTACAAGAACGGCGGGGAGCTGTTTTTT,CASSYKNGGELFF
once,TRBV7-9,TRBJ2-7,TRBD1,TGTGCCAGCAATTTCGGGGTACGGGACAGGGTCTACGAGCAGTACTTC,CASNFGVRDRVYEQYF
NA,TRBV13,TRBJ2-2,TRBD1,TGTGCCAGCAGCGCATCGACAGGGGAAGCCGGGGAGCTGTTTTTT,CASSASTGEAGELFF
NA,TRBV6-1,TRBJ1-1,TRBD1,TGTGCCAGCACATACAGGGGGCACGTCACTGAAGCTTTCTTT,CASTYRGHVTEAFF